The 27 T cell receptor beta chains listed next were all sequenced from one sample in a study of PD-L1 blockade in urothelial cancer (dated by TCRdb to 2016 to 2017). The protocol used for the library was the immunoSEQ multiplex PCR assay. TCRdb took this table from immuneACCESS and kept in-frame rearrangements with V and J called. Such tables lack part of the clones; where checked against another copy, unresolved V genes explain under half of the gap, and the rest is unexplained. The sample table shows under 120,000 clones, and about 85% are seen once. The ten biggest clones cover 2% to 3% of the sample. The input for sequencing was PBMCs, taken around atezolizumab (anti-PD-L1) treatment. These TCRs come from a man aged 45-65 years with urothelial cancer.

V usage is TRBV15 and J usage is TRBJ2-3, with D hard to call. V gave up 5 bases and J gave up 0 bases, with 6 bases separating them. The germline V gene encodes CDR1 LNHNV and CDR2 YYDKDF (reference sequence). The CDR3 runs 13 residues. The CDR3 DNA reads TGTGCCACCAGCGTCCCGAGCACAGATACGCAGTATTTT. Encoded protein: CATSVPSTDTQYF.

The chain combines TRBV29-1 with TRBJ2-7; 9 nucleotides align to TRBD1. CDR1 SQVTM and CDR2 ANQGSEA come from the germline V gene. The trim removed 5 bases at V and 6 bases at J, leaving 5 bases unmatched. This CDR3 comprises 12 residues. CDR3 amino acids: CSVNRDRVEQYF. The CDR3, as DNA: TGCAGCGTTAACCGGGACAGGGTCGAGCAGTACTTC.

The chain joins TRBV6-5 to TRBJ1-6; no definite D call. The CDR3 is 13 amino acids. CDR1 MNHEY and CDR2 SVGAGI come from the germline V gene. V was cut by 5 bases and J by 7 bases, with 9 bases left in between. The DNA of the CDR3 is TGTGCCAGCAGTCGGGCGGGAAATTCACCCCTCCACTTT. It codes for CASSRAGNSPLHF.

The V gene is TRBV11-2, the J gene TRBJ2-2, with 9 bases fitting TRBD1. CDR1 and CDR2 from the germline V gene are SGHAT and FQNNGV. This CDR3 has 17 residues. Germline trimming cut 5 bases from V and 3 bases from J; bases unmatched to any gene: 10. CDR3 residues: CASSPTRDRDHTGELFF. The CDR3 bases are TGTGCCAGCAGCCCGACACGGGACAGGGACCACACCGGGGAGCTGTTTTTT.

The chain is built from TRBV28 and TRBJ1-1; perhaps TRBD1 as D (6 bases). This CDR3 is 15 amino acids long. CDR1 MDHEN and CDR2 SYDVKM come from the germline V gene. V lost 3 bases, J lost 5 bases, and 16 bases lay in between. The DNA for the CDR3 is TGTGCCAGCAGTTTGACAGGTTCAGCCGGAACTGAAGCTTTCTTT. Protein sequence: CASSLTGSAGTEAFF.

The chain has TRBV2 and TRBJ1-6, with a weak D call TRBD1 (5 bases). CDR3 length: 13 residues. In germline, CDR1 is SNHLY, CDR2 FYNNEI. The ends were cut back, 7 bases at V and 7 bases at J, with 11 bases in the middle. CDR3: CASKGLPNSPLHF. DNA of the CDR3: TGTGCCAGCAAGGGGTTACCCAATTCACCCCTCCACTTT. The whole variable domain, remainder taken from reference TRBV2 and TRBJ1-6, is EPEVTQTPSHQVTQMGQEVILRCVPISNHLYFYWYRQILGQKVEFLVSFYNNEISEKSEIFDDQFSVERPDGSNFTLKIRSTKLEDSAMYFCASKGLPNSPLHFGNGTRLTVT.

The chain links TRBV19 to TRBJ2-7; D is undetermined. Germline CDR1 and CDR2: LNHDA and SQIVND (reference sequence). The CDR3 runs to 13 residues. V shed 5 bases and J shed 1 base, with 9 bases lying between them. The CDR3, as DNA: TGTGCCAGTAGTGTAGTCAGATCCTACGAGCAGTACTTC. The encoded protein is CASSVVRSYEQYF.

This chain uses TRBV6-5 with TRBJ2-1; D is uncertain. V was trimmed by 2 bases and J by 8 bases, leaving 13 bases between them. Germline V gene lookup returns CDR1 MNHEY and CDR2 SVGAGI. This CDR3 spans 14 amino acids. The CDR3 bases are TGTGCCAGCAGTTACCGAGCCACGGTCTATGAGCAGTTCTTC. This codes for CASSYRATVYEQFF.

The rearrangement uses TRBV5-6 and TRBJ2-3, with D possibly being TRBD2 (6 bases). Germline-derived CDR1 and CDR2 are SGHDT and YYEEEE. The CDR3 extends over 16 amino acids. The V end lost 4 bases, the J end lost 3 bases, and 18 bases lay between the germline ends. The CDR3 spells CASSPLRGRQTDTQYF. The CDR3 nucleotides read TGTGCCAGCAGCCCGTTGCGGGGCCGGCAGACAGATACGCAGTATTTT.

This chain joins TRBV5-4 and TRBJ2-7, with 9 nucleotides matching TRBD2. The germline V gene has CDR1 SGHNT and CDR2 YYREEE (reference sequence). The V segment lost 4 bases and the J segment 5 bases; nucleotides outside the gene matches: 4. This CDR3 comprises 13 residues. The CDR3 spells CASSGTSNHEQYF. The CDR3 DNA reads TGTGCCAGCAGCGGGACTAGCAACCACGAGCAGTACTTC.

The CDR3, as DNA: TGTGCCAGCAGTAGACCGGGACAGGGCTTTACTTTTAACAATGAGCAGTTCTTC. Its protein product is CASSRPGQGFTFNNEQFF. The chain links TRBV27 to TRBJ2-1, with TRBD1 matching over 9 bases. The CDR3 is 18 amino acids. V gave up 5 bases and J gave up 5 bases; unmatched junction bases: 16. Germline V gives CDR1 MNHEY, CDR2 SMNVEV (reference sequence).

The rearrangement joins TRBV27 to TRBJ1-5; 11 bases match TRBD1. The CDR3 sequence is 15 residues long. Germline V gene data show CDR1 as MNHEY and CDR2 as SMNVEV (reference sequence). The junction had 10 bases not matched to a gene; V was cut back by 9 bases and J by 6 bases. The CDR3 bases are TGTGCCAGTCGGACAGGGGGCGCTTTCGGTCAGCCCCAGCATTTT. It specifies CASRTGGAFGQPQHF.

The DNA of the CDR3 is TGTGCCAGCAGACTGGACAGGTCTTACGAGCAGTACTTC. The encoded protein is CASRLDRSYEQYF. V is TRBV6-5 and J is TRBJ2-7; TRBD1 aligns across 7 bases. The CDR3 is made up of 13 amino acids. V was clipped by 6 bases and J by 4 bases; unmatched bases: 6. Germline V gene sequence: CDR1 MNHEY, CDR2 SVGAGI.

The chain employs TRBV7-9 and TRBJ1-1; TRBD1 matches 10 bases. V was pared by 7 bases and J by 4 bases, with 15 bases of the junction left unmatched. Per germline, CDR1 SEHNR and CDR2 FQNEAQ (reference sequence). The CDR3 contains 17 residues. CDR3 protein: CASNLLRTGGLGTEAFF. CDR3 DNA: TGTGCCAGCAACCTTCTCCGGACAGGGGGATTGGGCACTGAAGCTTTCTTT. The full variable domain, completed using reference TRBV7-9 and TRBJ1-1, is DTGVSQNPRHKITKRGQNVTFRCDPISEHNRLYWYRQTLGQGPEFLTYFQNEAQLEKSRLLSDRFSAERPKGSFSTLEIQRTEQGDSAMYLCASNLLRTGGLGTEAFFGQGTRLTVV.

The CDR3 sequence: CASSLYLDTGSEQYF. The DNA of the CDR3 is TGTGCCAGCAGCCTATACTTGGACACCGGCTCCGAGCAGTACTTC. The chain is built from TRBV9 and TRBJ2-7; tentative D call: TRBD1 (5 bases). Germline CDR1 is SGDLS and CDR2 is YYNGEE. The CDR3 consists of 15 residues. V was shortened by 4 bases and J by 6 bases, with 20 bases between the two germline ends.

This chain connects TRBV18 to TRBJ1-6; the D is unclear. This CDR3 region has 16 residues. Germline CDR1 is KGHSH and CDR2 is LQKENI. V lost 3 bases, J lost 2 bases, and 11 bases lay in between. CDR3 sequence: CASSPDTKTYNSPLHF. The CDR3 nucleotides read TGTGCCAGCTCACCCGACACCAAGACCTATAATTCACCCCTCCACTTT.

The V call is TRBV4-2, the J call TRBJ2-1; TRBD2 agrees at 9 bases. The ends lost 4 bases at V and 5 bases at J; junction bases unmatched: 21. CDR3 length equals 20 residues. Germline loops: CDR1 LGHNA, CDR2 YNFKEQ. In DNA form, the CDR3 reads TGTGCCAGCAGCCCGGACATTAGACTAGCGGCCTCTTTGGTCGACAATGAGCAGTTCTTC. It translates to CASSPDIRLAASLVDNEQFF.

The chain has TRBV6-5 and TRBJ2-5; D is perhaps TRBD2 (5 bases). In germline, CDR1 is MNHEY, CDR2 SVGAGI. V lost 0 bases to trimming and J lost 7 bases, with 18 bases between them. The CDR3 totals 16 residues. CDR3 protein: CASSYSVVAPLGTQYF. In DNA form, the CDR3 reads TGTGCCAGCAGTTACTCGGTAGTAGCGCCCCTTGGGACCCAGTACTTC.

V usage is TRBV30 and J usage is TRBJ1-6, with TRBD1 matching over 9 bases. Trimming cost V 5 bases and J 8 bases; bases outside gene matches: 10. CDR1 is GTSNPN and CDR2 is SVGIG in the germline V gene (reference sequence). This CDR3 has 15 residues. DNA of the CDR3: TGTGCCTGGGACAGGGGGTCCGCGGAGGATTCACCCCTCCACTTT. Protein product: CAWDRGSAEDSPLHF.

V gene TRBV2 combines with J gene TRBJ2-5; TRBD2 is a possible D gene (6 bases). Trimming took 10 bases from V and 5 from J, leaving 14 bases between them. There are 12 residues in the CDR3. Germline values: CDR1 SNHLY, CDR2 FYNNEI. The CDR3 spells CATRVAGETQYF. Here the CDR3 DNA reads TGTGCCACCAGGGTCGCGGGGGAGACCCAGTACTTC.

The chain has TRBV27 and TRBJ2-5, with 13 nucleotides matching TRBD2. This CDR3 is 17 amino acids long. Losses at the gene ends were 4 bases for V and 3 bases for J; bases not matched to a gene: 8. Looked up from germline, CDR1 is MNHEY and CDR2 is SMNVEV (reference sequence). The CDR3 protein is CASSSYGGTSGKETQYF. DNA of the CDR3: TGTGCCAGCAGTTCCTACGGAGGGACTAGCGGGAAAGAGACCCAGTACTTC.

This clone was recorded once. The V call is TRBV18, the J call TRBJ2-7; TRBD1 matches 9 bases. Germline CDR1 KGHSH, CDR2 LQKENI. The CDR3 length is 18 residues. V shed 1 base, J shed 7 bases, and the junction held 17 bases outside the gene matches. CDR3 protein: CASSPRRGSGTGPREQYF. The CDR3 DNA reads TGTGCCAGCTCACCACGCAGAGGCTCGGGGACAGGGCCTCGGGAGCAGTACTTC.

CDR3 sequence reads: CASSGRQGIRGEQYF. The CDR3, as DNA: TGTGCCAGCAGCGGACGACAGGGGATCAGGGGCGAGCAGTACTTC. The rearrangement joins TRBV7-9 to TRBJ2-7; the match to TRBD1 covers 8 bases. This CDR3 comprises 15 residues. After removal of 5 bases from V and 6 bases from J, the junction contained 12 bases not matched to a gene. Looked up from germline, CDR1 is SEHNR and CDR2 is FQNEAQ (reference sequence).

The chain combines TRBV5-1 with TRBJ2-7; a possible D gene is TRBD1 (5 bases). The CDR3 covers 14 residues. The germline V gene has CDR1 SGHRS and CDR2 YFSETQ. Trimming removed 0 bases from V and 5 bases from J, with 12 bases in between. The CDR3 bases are TGCGCCAGCAGCTTGGGGCAGGGCATCCACGAGCAGTACTTC. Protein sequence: CASSLGQGIHEQYF.

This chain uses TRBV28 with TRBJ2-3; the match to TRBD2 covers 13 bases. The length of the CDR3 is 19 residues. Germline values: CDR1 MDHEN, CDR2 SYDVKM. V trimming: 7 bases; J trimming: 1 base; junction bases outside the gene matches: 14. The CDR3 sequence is CASIPRPPLAGGRTDTQYF. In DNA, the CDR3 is TGTGCCAGCATTCCCAGGCCCCCACTAGCGGGAGGGCGCACAGATACGCAGTATTTT. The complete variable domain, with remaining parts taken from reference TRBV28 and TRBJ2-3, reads DVKVTQSSRYLVKRTGEKVFLECVQDMDHENMFWYRQDPGLGLRLIYFSYDVKMKEKGDIPEGYSVSREKKERFSLILESASTNQTSMYLCASIPRPPLAGGRTDTQYFGPGTRLTVL.

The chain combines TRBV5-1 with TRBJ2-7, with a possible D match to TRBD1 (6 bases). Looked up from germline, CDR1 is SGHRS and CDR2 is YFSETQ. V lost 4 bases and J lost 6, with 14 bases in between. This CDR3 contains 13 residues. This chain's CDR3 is CASSPGRGGEQYF. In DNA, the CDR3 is TGCGCCAGCAGCCCCGGTCGAGGGGGCGAGCAGTACTTC. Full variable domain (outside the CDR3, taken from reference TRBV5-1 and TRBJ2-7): KAGVTQTPRYLIKTRGQQVTLSCSPISGHRSVSWYQQTPGQGLQFLFEYFSETQRNKGNFPGRFSGRQFSNSRSEMNVSTLELGDSALYLCASSPGRGGEQYFGPGTRLTVT.

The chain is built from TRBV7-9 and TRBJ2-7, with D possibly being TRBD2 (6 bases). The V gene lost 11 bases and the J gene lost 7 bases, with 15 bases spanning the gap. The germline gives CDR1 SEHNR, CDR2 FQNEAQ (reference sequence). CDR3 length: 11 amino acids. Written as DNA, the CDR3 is TGTGCCGTACTAGCCGGGGATGAGCAGTACTTC. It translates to CAVLAGDEQYF.